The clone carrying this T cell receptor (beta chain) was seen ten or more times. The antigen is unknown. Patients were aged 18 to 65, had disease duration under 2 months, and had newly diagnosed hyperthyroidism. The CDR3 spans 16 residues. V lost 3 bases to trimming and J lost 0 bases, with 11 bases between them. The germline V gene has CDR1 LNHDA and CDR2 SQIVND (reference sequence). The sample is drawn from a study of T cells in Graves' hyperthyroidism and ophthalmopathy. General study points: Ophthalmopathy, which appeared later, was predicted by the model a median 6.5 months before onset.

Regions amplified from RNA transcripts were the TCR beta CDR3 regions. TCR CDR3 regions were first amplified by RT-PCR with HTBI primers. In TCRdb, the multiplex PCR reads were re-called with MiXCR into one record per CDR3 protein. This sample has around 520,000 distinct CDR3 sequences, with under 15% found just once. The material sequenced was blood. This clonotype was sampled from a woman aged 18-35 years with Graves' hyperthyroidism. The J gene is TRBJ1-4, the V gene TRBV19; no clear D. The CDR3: CASSIPNQATNEKLFF. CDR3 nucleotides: TGTGCCAGTAGTATCCCGAACCAAGCAACTAATGAAAAACTGTTTTTT.